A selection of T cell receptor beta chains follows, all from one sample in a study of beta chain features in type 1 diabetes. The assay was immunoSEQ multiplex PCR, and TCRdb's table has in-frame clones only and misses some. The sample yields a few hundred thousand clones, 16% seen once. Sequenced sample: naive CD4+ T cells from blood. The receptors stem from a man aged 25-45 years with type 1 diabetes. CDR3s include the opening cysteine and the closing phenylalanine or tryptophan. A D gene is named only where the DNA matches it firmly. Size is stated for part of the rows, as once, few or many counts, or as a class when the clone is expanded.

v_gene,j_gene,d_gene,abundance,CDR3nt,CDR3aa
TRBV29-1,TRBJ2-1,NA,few,TGCAGCGTTGGTAGGGGTATGAGGCAGTTCTTC,CSVGRGMRQFF
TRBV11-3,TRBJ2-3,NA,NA,TGTGCCAGCAGCCGGAGACGCACAGATACGCAGTATTTT,CASSRRRTDTQYF
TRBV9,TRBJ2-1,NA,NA,TGTGCCAGCAGCCCGCGGACCGGGAGCTCCTACAATGAGCAGTTCTTC,CASSPRTGSSYNEQFF
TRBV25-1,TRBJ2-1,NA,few,TGTGCCAGCAGCGAAACGGGCTCCTACAATGAGCAGTTCTTC,CASSETGSYNEQFF
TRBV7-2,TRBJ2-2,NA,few,TGTGCCAGCAGTCCACAGGGCCGGGGCACCGGGGAGCTGTTTTTT,CASSPQGRGTGELFF
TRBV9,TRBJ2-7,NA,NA,TGTGCCAGCAGCGTAGGCGGGACCAGCTCCTACGAGCAGTACTTC,CASSVGGTSSYEQYF
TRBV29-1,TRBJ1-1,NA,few,TGCAGCGTTGTGGGCCGGGTTATGAACACTGAAGCTTTCTTT,CSVVGRVMNTEAFF
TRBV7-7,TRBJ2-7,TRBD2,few,TGTGCTAGCAGCCAAGGACTAGCGGGAGCTGTGCAGTACTTC,CASSQGLAGAVQYF
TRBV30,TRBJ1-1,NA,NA,TGTGCCTGGAGTGTAAGTCAGGTAGTTGAAGCTTTCTTT,CAWSVSQVVEAFF
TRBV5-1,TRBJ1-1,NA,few,TGCGCCAGCAGCTTGGGAGCCTTAACAGGCACTGAAGCTTTCTTT,CASSLGALTGTEAFF
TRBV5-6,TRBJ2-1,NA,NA,TGTGCCAGCAGCCTTTGGGACAATGAGCAGTTCTTC,CASSLWDNEQFF
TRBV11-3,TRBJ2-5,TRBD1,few,TGTGCCAGCAGCTCACGAACAACAGGGGTGGAGACCCAGTACTTC,CASSSRTTGVETQYF
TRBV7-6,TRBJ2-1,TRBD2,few,TGTGCCAGCAGTTACCCGGGACTAGCTGAGCAGTTCTTC,CASSYPGLAEQFF
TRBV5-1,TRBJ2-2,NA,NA,TGCGCCAGCAGACCCGGGACGGCTAACAGGGAGCTGTTTTTT,CASRPGTANRELFF
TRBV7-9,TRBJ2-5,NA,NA,TGTGCCAGCAGCTTGTTGGCTGGGGAGACCCAGTACTTC,CASSLLAGETQYF
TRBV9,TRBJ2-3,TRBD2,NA,TGTGCCAGCAGCGTTTTAAGCGGGAGGGCCGCAGATACGCAGTATTTT,CASSVLSGRAADTQYF
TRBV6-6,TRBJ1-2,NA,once,TGTGCCAGCACCAGGGACCAGGGCTACACCTTC,CASTRDQGYTF
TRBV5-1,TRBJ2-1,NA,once,TGCGCCAGCAGCTTCCTCCGGGACAATGAGCAGTTCTTC,CASSFLRDNEQFF
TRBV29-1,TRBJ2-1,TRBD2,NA,TGCAGCGTTGAGGGGGCTAGCGGGATTAGCTCCTACAATGAGCAGTTCTTC,CSVEGASGISSYNEQFF
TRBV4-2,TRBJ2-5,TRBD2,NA,TGTGCCAGCAGCCAAGGCCCCATGGCTAGCGGGCAAGAGACCCAGTACTTC,CASSQGPMASGQETQYF
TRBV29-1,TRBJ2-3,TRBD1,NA,TGCAGCGTTGTTAACAGGGGGAGCACAGATACGCAGTATTTT,CSVVNRGSTDTQYF
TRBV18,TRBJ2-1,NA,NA,TGTGCCAGCTCAACCCAGGGACGGGGGAAAGGGCGGCAGTTCTTC,CASSTQGRGKGRQFF
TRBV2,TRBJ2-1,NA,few,TGTGCCAGCACCCCTAGTTCCTACAATGAGCAGTTCTTC,CASTPSSYNEQFF
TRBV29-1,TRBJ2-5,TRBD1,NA,TGCAGCGTCGCGGGACAGGGGGCCAATGGCGCGGAGACCCAGTACTTC,CSVAGQGANGAETQYF
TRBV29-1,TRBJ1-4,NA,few,TGCAGCGTTGGGAGAGGGTTTAATGAAAAACTGTTTTTT,CSVGRGFNEKLFF
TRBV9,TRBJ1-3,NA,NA,TGTGCCAGCACCCAGGGCCTTGCAGGAAACACCATATATTTT,CASTQGLAGNTIYF
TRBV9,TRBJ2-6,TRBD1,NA,TGTGCCAGCAGCGTACTGAACCGGGACAGAAATCTGACTTTC,CASSVLNRDRNLTF
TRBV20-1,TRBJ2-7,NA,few,TGCAGTGCTAGAGAGTCCGAGCAGTACTTC,CSARESEQYF
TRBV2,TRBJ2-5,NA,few,TGTGCCAGCAGGCAGCCATCCCAAGAGACCCAGTACTTC,CASRQPSQETQYF
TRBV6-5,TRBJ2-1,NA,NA,TGTGCCAGCAGTCCCCGGGACGCCTACAATGAGCAGTTCTTC,CASSPRDAYNEQFF
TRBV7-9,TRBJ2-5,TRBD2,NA,TGTGCCAGCAGCCGGGGACTAGCGGGAGTTGGACAAGAGACCCAGTACTTC,CASSRGLAGVGQETQYF
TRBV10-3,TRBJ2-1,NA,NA,TGTGCCATCAGTGTTACAGGGTCAAACAATGAGCAGTTCTTC,CAISVTGSNNEQFF